This is a list of T cell receptor beta chains from one sample in a study of cytomegalovirus exposure and HLA in healthy donors. The repertoire was sequenced with immunoSEQ multiplex PCR; TCRdb's copy has only in-frame clones and lacks some. The data contain about 330,000 clones, 80% to 90% of them singletons. The sample taken for sequencing was PBMCs. The source of these receptors is a woman younger than 35 in good health and CMV-seronegative. The CDR3 runs from the conserved cysteine through the conserved F or W. The D gene is left open where the match is weak. Only part of the rows carry a size: once, few, many, or a class if the clone is expanded.

TGTGCCAGCAGTTTACCAGCGGGAGGGGGTGAGCAGTTCTTC	CASSLPAGGGEQFF	TRBD2	NA	TRBJ2-1	TRBV28
TGTGCCAGCAGCGTAGGTCCCCTCTCCCAAGAGACCCAGTACTTC	CASSVGPLSQETQYF	NA	NA	TRBJ2-5	TRBV9
TGTGCCAGCAGTTACCGACAGGGGAGAAACACTGAAGCTTTCTTT	CASSYRQGRNTEAFF	TRBD1	NA	TRBJ1-1	TRBV6-6
TGCGCCAGCGCCGTCGTTTCAGGGCTTGGAAACACCATATATTTT	CASAVVSGLGNTIYF	NA	many	TRBJ1-3	TRBV5-1
TGTGCCAGCAGCGACTTCCGGACTAGCGGGAACAACAATGAGCAGTTCTTC	CASSDFRTSGNNNEQFF	TRBD2	NA	TRBJ2-1	TRBV7-3
TGTGCCAGCAGTGTGTCTGGGGGGGCCCAGTACTTC	CASSVSGGAQYF	TRBD2	NA	TRBJ2-5	TRBV2
TGTGCCAGCAGTTTTATTTCTAGCGGGAGGTACGAGCAGTACTTC	CASSFISSGRYEQYF	TRBD2	once	TRBJ2-7	TRBV28
TGCGCCAGCAGCCAAGGGACTCTTGGGACGGGGGTGCAACCCCAGCATTTT	CASSQGTLGTGVQPQHF	NA	NA	TRBJ1-5	TRBV4-1
TGTGCCAGCAGCTCCCGGGAAGACCCCTACGAGCAGTACTTC	CASSSREDPYEQYF	NA	NA	TRBJ2-7	TRBV7-6
TGTGCCAGCAGCACGCAACAGGGATCCGGGGAGCTGTTTTTT	CASSTQQGSGELFF	NA	NA	TRBJ2-2	TRBV7-7
TGTGCCAGCAGCCCCACCGGGACTAGCGGGAGGACCGGGGAGCTGTTTTTT	CASSPTGTSGRTGELFF	TRBD2	once	TRBJ2-2	TRBV7-2
TGTGCCAGCAGCTTATCTCAGGGGTACGACGAGCAGTACTTC	CASSLSQGYDEQYF	NA	once	TRBJ2-7	TRBV7-9
TGTGCCAGCAGTTCGGCGGGAGTTTACCACGAGCAGTACTTC	CASSSAGVYHEQYF	TRBD2	NA	TRBJ2-7	TRBV6-5
TGTGCCATCAGAATAGGACTAGCGGGAGGCAATGAGCAGTTCTTC	CAIRIGLAGGNEQFF	TRBD2	NA	TRBJ2-1	TRBV10-3
TGTGCCAGTAGTTCCGGACAGGGCAATCAGCCCCAGCATTTT	CASSSGQGNQPQHF	TRBD1	NA	TRBJ1-5	TRBV19
TGCGCCAGCAACTCGGGACAGGTCGCAGATACGCAGTATTTT	CASNSGQVADTQYF	TRBD1	NA	TRBJ2-3	TRBV5-1
TGTGCCAGCAGTTACTCGAATAACAGGGGGCCCGAGCAGTACTTC	CASSYSNNRGPEQYF	TRBD1	NA	TRBJ2-7	TRBV6-6
TGTGCCAGCAGCCAGGACCAGGGGGCTGGGGAAAAACTGTTTTTT	CASSQDQGAGEKLFF	TRBD1	once	TRBJ1-4	TRBV4-2
TGTGCCAGCACCCGCCTGGGGCTAGCGGGCGCCCGCCAAGAGACCCAGTACTTC	CASTRLGLAGARQETQYF	TRBD2	NA	TRBJ2-5	TRBV7-2
TGTGCCAGCAGACCCCAGACAGGGGGCCAAGAGACCCAGTACTTC	CASRPQTGGQETQYF	TRBD1	NA	TRBJ2-5	TRBV2
TGTGCCAGCAGGTGGACTAGCGGGAGGGACACCGGGGAGCTGTTTTTT	CASRWTSGRDTGELFF	TRBD2	NA	TRBJ2-2	TRBV2
TGTGCCAGCAGTTTCCCGGACAGGGCCCCTAGTCAGCCCCAGCATTTT	CASSFPDRAPSQPQHF	TRBD1	NA	TRBJ1-5	TRBV28
TGTGCCAGCAGCTTCCGACAGGGAAAGTACGAGCAGTACTTC	CASSFRQGKYEQYF	TRBD1	NA	TRBJ2-7	TRBV7-8
TGTGCCAGCAGCTGGGGAGGAAATGAGCAGTTCTTC	CASSWGGNEQFF	NA	NA	TRBJ2-1	TRBV11-2
TGTGCCAGCAGCCAGGACTGGGGTAATGAAAAACTGTTTTTT	CASSQDWGNEKLFF	NA	NA	TRBJ1-4	TRBV13
TGTGCCAGCTCACCACCGTCTGCTAGCGGGAGTCAAGAGACCCAGTACTTC	CASSPPSASGSQETQYF	TRBD2	NA	TRBJ2-5	TRBV18
TGTGCCAGCAGCAAGACAGGGGACGGGGCTAATGAAAAACTGTTTTTT	CASSKTGDGANEKLFF	TRBD1	NA	TRBJ1-4	TRBV5-4
TGTGCCAGCAGTTTCTATACTAGCCCGGCCCCCAATACGCAGTATTTT	CASSFYTSPAPNTQYF	NA	NA	TRBJ2-3	TRBV27